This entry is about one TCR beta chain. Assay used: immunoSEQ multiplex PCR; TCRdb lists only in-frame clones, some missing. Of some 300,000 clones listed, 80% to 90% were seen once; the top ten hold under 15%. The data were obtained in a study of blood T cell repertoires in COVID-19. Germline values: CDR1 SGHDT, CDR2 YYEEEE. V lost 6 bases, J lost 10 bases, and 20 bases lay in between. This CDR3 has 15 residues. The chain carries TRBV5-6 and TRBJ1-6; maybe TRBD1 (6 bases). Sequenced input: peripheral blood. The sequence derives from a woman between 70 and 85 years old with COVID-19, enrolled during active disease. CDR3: CASTIRRGINSPLHF. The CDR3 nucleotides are TGTGCCAGCACCATACGCAGGGGAATAAACTCACCCCTCCACTTT.